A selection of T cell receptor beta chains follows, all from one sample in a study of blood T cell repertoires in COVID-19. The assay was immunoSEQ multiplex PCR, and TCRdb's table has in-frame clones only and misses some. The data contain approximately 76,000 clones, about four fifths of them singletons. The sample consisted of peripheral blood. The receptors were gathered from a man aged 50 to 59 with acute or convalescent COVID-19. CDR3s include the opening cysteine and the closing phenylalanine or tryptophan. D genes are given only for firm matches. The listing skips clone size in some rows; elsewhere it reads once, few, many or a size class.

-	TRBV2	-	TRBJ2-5	CASSEGGGETQYF	TGTGCCAGCAGTGAGGGAGGGGGGGAGACCCAGTACTTC
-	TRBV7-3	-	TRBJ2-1	CASSLGHPTYNEQFF	TGTGCCAGCAGCTTAGGACACCCTACCTACAATGAGCAGTTCTTC
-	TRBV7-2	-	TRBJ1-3	CASSSSLGNTIYF	TGTGCCAGCAGCTCCTCCCTTGGAAACACCATATATTTT
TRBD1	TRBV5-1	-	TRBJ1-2	CASSQDRGYGYTF	TGCGCCAGCAGCCAGGACAGGGGATATGGCTACACCTTC
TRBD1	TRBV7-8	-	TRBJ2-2	CASRTGSTGELFF	TGTGCCAGCAGGACAGGGAGCACCGGGGAGCTGTTTTTT
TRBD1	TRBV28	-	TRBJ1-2	CASRSPSGQDYGYTF	TGTGCCAGCAGATCACCTTCGGGACAGGACTATGGCTACACCTTC
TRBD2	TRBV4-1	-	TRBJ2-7	CASSQVTSGPYEQYF	TGCGCCAGCAGCCAAGTTACTAGCGGTCCCTACGAGCAGTACTTC
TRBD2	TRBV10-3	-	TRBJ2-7	CALSSGRAYEQYF	TGTGCCCTTTCTAGCGGGAGGGCCTACGAGCAGTACTTC
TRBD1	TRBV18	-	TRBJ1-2	CASSPGQGLQLTGGYTF	TGTGCCAGCTCACCGGGACAGGGTCTCCAACTCACCGGTGGCTACACCTTC
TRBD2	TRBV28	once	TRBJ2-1	CASSPPAGGYNEQFF	TGTGCCAGCAGCCCCCCGGCGGGGGGCTACAATGAGCAGTTCTTC
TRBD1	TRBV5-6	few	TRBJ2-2	CASSPGQSNTGELFF	TGTGCCAGCAGCCCGGGACAGTCGAACACCGGGGAGCTGTTTTTT
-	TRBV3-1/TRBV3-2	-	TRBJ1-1	CASSPGGLKGAFF	TGTGCCAGCTCTCCGGGGGGACTGAAGGGGGCTTTCTTT
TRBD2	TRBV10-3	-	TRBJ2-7	CAISIGGASGTHYEQYF	TGTGCCATCTCAATAGGAGGGGCTAGCGGGACCCACTACGAGCAGTACTTC
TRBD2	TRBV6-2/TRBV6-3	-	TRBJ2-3	CASSPLAGGMSTDTQYF	TGTGCCAGCAGTCCGCTAGCGGGAGGAATGAGCACAGATACGCAGTATTTT
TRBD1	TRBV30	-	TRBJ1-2	CAWSQGARGYTF	TGTGCCTGGAGCCAGGGGGCGCGTGGCTACACCTTC
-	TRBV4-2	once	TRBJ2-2	CASTRGREGSGELFF	TGTGCCAGCACCCGGGGTCGGGAAGGCTCCGGGGAGCTGTTTTTT
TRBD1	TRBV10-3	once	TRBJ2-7	CAISEQGPSYEQYF	TGTGCCATCAGTGAACAGGGGCCGTCCTACGAGCAGTACTTC
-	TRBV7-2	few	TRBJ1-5	CASSRGNQPQHF	TGTGCCAGCAGTAGGGGGAATCAGCCCCAGCATTTT
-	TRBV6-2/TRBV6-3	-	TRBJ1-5	CASSYPHPRSDQPQHF	TGTGCCAGCAGTTACCCCCACCCAAGGAGCGATCAGCCCCAGCATTTT
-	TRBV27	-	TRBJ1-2	CASSPSTPEDYGYTF	TGTGCCAGCAGTCCCTCGACACCGGAGGACTATGGCTACACCTTC